The rows below give T cell receptor beta chains drawn from one sample of a study of Ad26.COV2.S vaccination and SARS-CoV-2 variants. Repertoires were generated with immunoSEQ multiplex PCR, while TCRdb's copy carries only in-frame clones and drops some. The sample has around 450,000 clones; over 75% are singletons. Specimen: peripheral blood, collected in a trial of Ad26.COV2.S vaccine versus placebo. These receptors were taken from a person aged 18 to 59 who received the Ad26.COV2.S COVID-19 vaccine or a placebo. Both conserved end residues are part of each CDR3. The D gene is left open where the match is weak. Clone size is given for some rows only: seen once, a few or many times, or a class if the clone is expanded.

J | D | V | size | CDR3 | DNA
TRBJ2-5 | NA | TRBV7-8 | NA | CASSLGTVGETQYF | TGTGCCAGCAGCTTAGGGACAGTGGGGGAGACCCAGTACTTC
TRBJ1-2 | NA | TRBV19 | NA | CASSDPTGNRANYGYTF | TGTGCCAGTAGTGACCCGACAGGCAACCGAGCTAACTATGGCTACACCTTC
TRBJ1-5 | NA | TRBV18 | NA | CASSPSAATQPQHF | TGTGCCAGCTCACCGTCAGCAGCCACCCAGCCCCAGCATTTT
TRBJ2-1 | NA | TRBV15 | NA | CATSRGEDYNNEQFF | TGTGCCACCAGCAGAGGAGAGGACTACAACAATGAGCAGTTCTTC
TRBJ1-2 | NA | TRBV28 | NA | CASSSSLQGFYGYTF | NA
TRBJ2-3 | TRBD2 | TRBV3-1/TRBV3-2 | NA | CASSQGELAGGPDTQYF | TGTGCCAGCAGCCAAGGGGAGCTAGCGGGAGGTCCAGATACGCAGTATTTT
TRBJ2-7 | TRBD1 | TRBV11-2 | NA | CASSLGRGRRYEQYF | TGTGCCAGCAGCTTAGGTAGGGGGCGTCGGTACGAGCAGTACTTC
TRBJ2-3 | NA | TRBV6-5 | NA | CASSYLSHSLDTQYF | TGTGCCAGCAGTTACCTCAGCCACAGTTTAGATACGCAGTATTTT
TRBJ1-2 | NA | TRBV9 | once | CASSPGGGDGYTF | TGTGCCAGCAGCCCGGGGGGAGGGGATGGCTACACCTTC
TRBJ1-3 | NA | TRBV7-2 | NA | CASSLGQVSGNTIYF | TGTGCCAGCAGCTTAGGACAGGTGTCTGGAAACACCATATATTTT
TRBJ1-4 | NA | TRBV7-8 | NA | CASTVDRTNEKLFF | TGTGCCAGCACCGTGGACAGAACTAATGAAAAACTGTTTTTT
TRBJ1-2 | TRBD1 | TRBV5-6 | NA | CASSLYDRGRRYGYTF | TGTGCCAGCAGCTTATACGACAGGGGGCGCCGCTATGGCTACACCTTC
TRBJ1-1 | NA | TRBV29-1 | NA | CSVSRKVGPEAFF | TGCAGCGTTTCTCGGAAGGTGGGGCCTGAAGCTTTCTTT
TRBJ1-3 | NA | TRBV10-3 | once | CAISESGEGNTIYF | TGTGCCATCAGTGAGTCAGGGGAAGGAAACACCATATATTTT
TRBJ2-5 | NA | TRBV10-3 | NA | CAISESKGKQETQYF | TGTGCCATCAGTGAGTCGAAGGGTAAACAAGAGACCCAGTACTTC
TRBJ2-7 | TRBD1 | TRBV6-5 | few | CASSSGTGSYEQYF | TGTGCCAGCAGTTCCGGGACAGGGTCGTACGAGCAGTACTTC
TRBJ1-2 | NA | TRBV30 | NA | CAWSAPPGTYGYTF | TGTGCCTGGAGTGCCCCCCCGGGCACCTATGGCTACACCTTC
TRBJ2-6 | NA | TRBV3-1/TRBV3-2 | NA | CASSPSGANVLTF | TGTGCCAGCAGCCCCTCAGGGGCCAACGTCCTGACTTTC
TRBJ2-2 | TRBD1 | TRBV2 | NA | CAKGQGADTGELFF | TGTGCCAAGGGACAGGGGGCGGATACCGGGGAGCTGTTTTTT
TRBJ1-1 | NA | TRBV27 | NA | CASRLGRTEAFF | TGTGCCAGCAGGTTGGGTAGAACTGAAGCTTTCTTT
TRBJ2-7 | TRBD1 | TRBV12-3/TRBV12-4 | NA | CASSLTGGNEQYF | TGTGCCAGCAGTTTAACAGGGGGCAACGAGCAGTACTTC
TRBJ1-4 | NA | TRBV10-3 | NA | CAIRPTGSDEKLFF | TGTGCCATCAGACCTACAGGGTCCGATGAAAAACTGTTTTTT
TRBJ1-2 | NA | TRBV5-4 | NA | CASSLGGQNLNYGYTF | TGTGCCAGCAGCTTGGGAGGGCAGAACCTTAACTATGGCTACACCTTC
TRBJ1-6 | NA | TRBV7-9 | few | CASSLVSGSRNSPLHF | TGTGCCAGCAGCTTAGTTTCGGGGAGTAGGAATTCACCCCTCCACTTT
TRBJ2-7 | TRBD2 | TRBV10-3 | NA | CASNGSGKDEQYF | TGTGCCAGTAATGGTAGCGGGAAGGACGAGCAGTACTTC
TRBJ2-7 | TRBD1 | TRBV6-1 | NA | CASRHGTAGDYEQYF | TGTGCCAGCAGGCACGGGACAGCTGGAGACTACGAGCAGTACTTC
TRBJ2-7 | TRBD1 | TRBV10-3 | NA | CAISESGTGTYEQYF | TGTGCCATCAGTGAGTCAGGGACAGGGACCTACGAGCAGTACTTC
TRBJ2-5 | NA | TRBV30 | NA | CAWMGRRRVRETQYF | TGTGCCTGGATGGGGCGGAGGAGGGTCAGGGAGACCCAGTACTTC
TRBJ1-1 | NA | TRBV21-1 | NA | CASSNGSGVTEAFF | TGTGCCAGCAGTAATGGCTCAGGGGTTACTGAAGCTTTCTTT
TRBJ2-1 | NA | TRBV27 | NA | CASSLTGVQDEQFF | TGTGCCAGCAGTCTTACGGGGGTCCAGGATGAGCAGTTCTTC
TRBJ1-5 | NA | TRBV28 | NA | CASSQRQGNQPQHF | TGTGCCAGCAGCCAGAGACAGGGCAATCAGCCCCAGCATTTT
TRBJ2-2 | NA | TRBV7-8 | NA | CASREIQGGDGELFF | TGTGCCAGCAGAGAGATACAGGGAGGTGACGGGGAGCTGTTTTTT
TRBJ2-6 | NA | TRBV29-1 | NA | CSVYGSSGANVLTF | TGCAGCGTGTACGGATCCTCTGGGGCCAACGTCCTGACTTTC
TRBJ2-7 | TRBD1 | TRBV6-2/TRBV6-3 | NA | CASSYSIDAGTGVDEQYF | TGTGCCAGCAGTTACTCGATCGACGCCGGGACAGGGGTTGACGAGCAGTACTTC
TRBJ1-1 | NA | TRBV12-3/TRBV12-4 | NA | CASSTSGGTEAFF | TGTGCCAGCAGTACCTCCGGGGGGACTGAAGCTTTCTTT
TRBJ1-6 | TRBD1 | TRBV6-2/TRBV6-3 | NA | CASSVDRAFSPLHF | TGTGCCAGCAGCGTCGACAGGGCGTTTTCACCCCTCCACTTT
TRBJ1-3 | NA | TRBV30 | NA | CAWSQAFGNTIYF | TGTGCCTGGAGTCAGGCTTTCGGAAACACCATATATTTT
TRBJ1-5 | TRBD1 | TRBV19 | NA | CAPSPGQGNQPQHF | TGTGCCCCTAGTCCAGGACAGGGAAATCAGCCCCAGCATTTT
TRBJ1-2 | NA | TRBV5-5 | NA | CASRQLPGPSYGYTF | TGTGCCAGCCGGCAGCTCCCAGGACCCTCCTATGGCTACACCTTC
TRBJ2-5 | NA | TRBV6-2/TRBV6-3 | NA | CASSPIGETQYF | TGTGCCAGCAGCCCGATTGGAGAGACCCAGTACTTC
TRBJ2-1 | NA | TRBV6-5 | NA | CASSFTGDNEQFF | TGTGCCAGCAGTTTCACGGGAGACAATGAGCAGTTCTTC
TRBJ1-2 | NA | TRBV18 | NA | CASSPVRGDYGYTF | TGTGCCAGCTCACCAGTCAGGGGAGACTATGGCTACACCTTC
TRBJ1-6 | TRBD1 | TRBV16 | NA | CASSQLGTVDSPLHF | TGTGCCAGCAGCCAACTTGGGACAGTTGATTCACCCCTCCACTTT